The rows below give T cell receptor beta chains drawn from one sample of a study of T cells after yellow fever vaccination. TCRdb fed the 5' RACE reads into MiXCR, producing one record per CDR3 protein. This table has about 370,000 distinct CDR3 sequences, around 10% appearing once. The material was PBMCs, obtained on the day of the first yellow fever vaccination. These receptors were taken from a young man who received the YFV17D yellow fever vaccine. Each CDR3 is given with its conserved first and last residue. A D gene is named only where the DNA matches it firmly. Clone size is shown for a subset of rows, as once, few, many or a class of expanded clone.

clone_size	d_call	v_call	j_call	cdr3_nt	cdr3_aa
few	NA	TRBV4-1	TRBJ2-3	TGCGCCAGCAGCCGGATCGGGGTTACTAGCACAGATACGCAGTATTTT	CASSRIGVTSTDTQYF
NA	NA	TRBV21-1	TRBJ1-3	TGTGCCAGCAGTAGGACAGGGATTGGAAACACCATATATTTT	CASSRTGIGNTIYF
NA	NA	TRBV5-1	TRBJ2-3	TGCGCCAGCAGCCTCATAGAGGGTCATGGCACAGATACGCAGTATTTT	CASSLIEGHGTDTQYF
NA	NA	TRBV28	TRBJ2-1	TGTGCCAGCAGTTTTTCTAGGAGCTCCTACAATGAGCAGTTCTTC	CASSFSRSSYNEQFF
NA	TRBD2	TRBV4-1	TRBJ2-3	TGCGCCAGCAGCCAAGAAGGGAGCGGGGTGTACACAGATACGCAGTATTTT	CASSQEGSGVYTDTQYF
NA	TRBD1	TRBV12-3/TRBV12-4	TRBJ2-1	TGTGCCAGCGGCAGACAGGGGGGAAATAATGAGCAGTTCTTC	CASGRQGGNNEQFF
many	NA	TRBV29-1	TRBJ2-4	TGCAGCGGCCACCGGGTAGCCAAAAACATTCAGTACTTC	CSGHRVAKNIQYF
NA	NA	TRBV4-3	TRBJ1-4	TGCGCCAGCAGCCAAGCCCCGGAGCGGGGTGGGGAAAAACTGTTTTTT	CASSQAPERGGEKLFF
few	NA	TRBV12-3/TRBV12-4	TRBJ2-3	TGTGCCAGCAGGCCGACCCGGCCAGGGCCGCAGTATTTT	CASRPTRPGPQYF
NA	NA	TRBV23-1	TRBJ2-1	TGCGCCGACCTCGGGTCCTACTACAATGAGCAGTTCTTC	CADLGSYYNEQFF
many	TRBD1	TRBV4-1	TRBJ2-3	TGCGCCAGCAGCTTAGACAGGGCTACAGATACGCAGTATTTT	CASSLDRATDTQYF
NA	NA	TRBV6-1	TRBJ1-6	TGTGCCAGCAAGCAGGGAATAGATTCACCCCTCCACTTT	CASKQGIDSPLHF
NA	NA	TRBV5-1	TRBJ2-2	TGCGCCAGCAGCTTTCTACAGTTGAACACCGGGGAGCTGTTTTTT	CASSFLQLNTGELFF
NA	TRBD1	TRBV12-3/TRBV12-4	TRBJ1-1	TGTGCCAGCAGCTCTCAGGGGGCGCCGGGCACTGAAGCTTTCTTT	CASSSQGAPGTEAFF
many	NA	TRBV6-6	TRBJ1-1	TGTGCCAGCAGTTACCAGGGAAACACTGAAGCTTTCTTT	CASSYQGNTEAFF
few	NA	TRBV4-1	TRBJ1-2	TGCGCCAGCAGCCAAGATTATCAGGGGTCATATGGCTACACCTTC	CASSQDYQGSYGYTF
few	TRBD2	TRBV5-1	TRBJ2-1	TGCGCCAGCAGCTTTACGTTAGCGGGGGGCGAAGAGCAGTTCTTC	CASSFTLAGGEEQFF
NA	TRBD1	TRBV5-4	TRBJ2-2	TGTGCCAGCAGCTTGGCCGTAGGGACAGGGAACACCGGGGAGCTGTTTTTT	CASSLAVGTGNTGELFF
many	TRBD2	TRBV7-9	TRBJ2-5	TGTGCCAGCGAGGGCCTAGCGGGGCCTACGCAAGAGACCCAGTACTTC	CASEGLAGPTQETQYF
few	NA	TRBV7-2	TRBJ2-5	TGTGCCAGCAGCTTAGGTGGTGATCTAGAGACCCAGTACTTC	CASSLGGDLETQYF
NA	NA	TRBV5-1	TRBJ2-3	TGCGCCAGCAGCTTGTATCAGGTCACAGATACGCAGTATTTT	CASSLYQVTDTQYF
few	NA	TRBV29-1	TRBJ1-5	TGCAGCGCTCTGTGGGACAACAATCAGCCCCAGCATTTT	CSALWDNNQPQHF
few	NA	TRBV12-3/TRBV12-4	TRBJ2-2	TGTGCCAGCAGTTATGGGGATCACAACACCGGGGAGCTGTTTTTT	CASSYGDHNTGELFF
NA	TRBD1	TRBV4-2	TRBJ1-5	TGTGCCAGCAGTCGGGACAGGGGGCTGGATCAGCCCCAGCATTTT	CASSRDRGLDQPQHF
NA	NA	TRBV12-3/TRBV12-4	TRBJ1-5	TGTGCCACCGGGGGAGTAGCGGATCAGCCCCAGCATTTT	CATGGVADQPQHF
NA	NA	TRBV19	TRBJ2-5	TGTGCCAGTAGTATAGTCGTGACTAGCCAAGAGACCCAGTACTTC	CASSIVVTSQETQYF
many	NA	TRBV12-3/TRBV12-4	TRBJ1-2	TGTGCCAGCAGTCGGAGAGGACCCGGCTACACCTTC	CASSRRGPGYTF
many	TRBD1	TRBV6-6	TRBJ2-2	TGTGCCATCCGGACAGGGGAGGCCGGGGAGCTGTTTTTT	CAIRTGEAGELFF
NA	NA	TRBV10-3	TRBJ1-1	TGTGCCATCAGTGGCCAGGTACGGACTGAAGCTTTCTTT	CAISGQVRTEAFF
few	NA	TRBV7-9	TRBJ2-5	TGTGCCAGCAGCCGATACAGTGGTAGCCAAGAGACCCAGTACTTC	CASSRYSGSQETQYF
few	NA	TRBV11-2	TRBJ2-3	TGTGCCAGCAGCTTCACCCCCGGGGAGGCGCAGTATTTT	CASSFTPGEAQYF
NA	TRBD1	TRBV20-1	TRBJ2-1	TGCAGTGCTAGTCTGGACAGGGAAGATGAGCAGTTCTTC	CSASLDREDEQFF
few	NA	TRBV6-1	TRBJ2-6	TGTGCCAGCCATCTCTCTGGGGCCAACGTCCTGACTTTC	CASHLSGANVLTF
NA	NA	TRBV18	TRBJ2-5	TGTGCCAGCTCACCAGAACCGGGAGTAGCGGAGACCCAGTACTTC	CASSPEPGVAETQYF
NA	NA	TRBV9	TRBJ1-5	TGTGCCAGCAGCCGCGCGGAGGTAAGGCAGCCCCAGCATTTT	CASSRAEVRQPQHF
many	TRBD1	TRBV12-3/TRBV12-4	TRBJ1-1	TGTGCCAGCAGTTTACGACAGGGTTGGACTGAAGCTTTCTTT	CASSLRQGWTEAFF
NA	NA	TRBV20-1	TRBJ1-6	TGCAGTGCTAGAGATCTGGCAGCAACGGATTCACCCCTCCACTTT	CSARDLAATDSPLHF
few	TRBD1	TRBV6-1	TRBJ1-2	TGTGCCAGCAGCGCAACAGGGGGAGCTAACTATGGCTACACCTTC	CASSATGGANYGYTF
NA	TRBD1	TRBV7-9	TRBJ2-7	TGTGCCAGCAGCAGTATAGGGGGCGACGAGCAGTACTTC	CASSSIGGDEQYF
NA	NA	TRBV6-1	TRBJ2-7	TGTGCCAGCAGGATAGGCGGGTCCGCCTACGAGCAGTACTTC	CASRIGGSAYEQYF
NA	TRBD1	TRBV4-1	TRBJ1-6	TGCGCCAGTTGGGACAGGGCTTTGAGTAATTCACCCCTCCACTTT	CASWDRALSNSPLHF
NA	TRBD2	TRBV5-1	TRBJ2-5	TGCGCCAGCAGCCGAGGTAGCGGGGCCCAAGAGACCCAGTACTTC	CASSRGSGAQETQYF
NA	TRBD2	TRBV6-5	TRBJ2-5	TGTGCCAGCAGTTACACCGCGGGACTAGCGGGCCAAGAGACCCAGTACTTC	CASSYTAGLAGQETQYF
NA	NA	TRBV20-1	TRBJ1-5	TGCAGTGCTAGACAGAGTATCAATCAGCCCCAGCATTTT	CSARQSINQPQHF
few	TRBD1	TRBV6-5	TRBJ2-3	TGTGCCAGCAGACTCGGACAGGGTGCAGATACGCAGTATTTT	CASRLGQGADTQYF
few	NA	TRBV6-1	TRBJ2-7	TGTGCCAGCTCCCTGGACGGGGTCTCCTACGAGCAGTACTTC	CASSLDGVSYEQYF
NA	TRBD2	TRBV6-1	TRBJ2-7	TGTGCCAGCAGTGAAGTTCTAGCGGGGGGCAACGAGCAGTACTTC	CASSEVLAGGNEQYF